This T cell receptor beta chain is from a study of cytomegalovirus exposure and HLA in healthy donors. Study findings and constraints: An analysis that was carried out later associated about 17,000 TCR beta sequences with HLA alleles at 0.05 false discovery rate. Reports indicated that the classifier achieved high specificity and sensitivity in diagnosing cytomegalovirus status. Overall, under 200 TCR beta chains were annotated as cytomegalovirus-associated. Most of the TCR beta V segments (in an earlier analysis) were productive either about 87% or about 30% of the time.

The study ran its PCR with 60 Vbeta and 13 Jbeta primers. Assay: immunoSEQ multiplex PCR; the TCRdb copy retains only in-frame clones and omits some. The sample holds about 200,000 clones, 70% to 85% seen once. The CDR3 is made up of 12 amino acids. Trimming cost V 3 bases and J 5 bases, with 8 bases left between them. Germline CDR1 is SGDLS and CDR2 is YYNGEE. As regards this clone: The antigen is undetermined.

The V and J genes are TRBV9 and TRBJ1-2; TRBD1 is a possible D gene (5 bases). The sequenced sample was PBMCs. The TCR comes from a boy between 2 and 10 years old in good health and CMV-seronegative. The CDR3 sequence is CASSAGYYGYTF. CDR3 coding DNA: TGTGCCAGCAGCGCAGGGTATTATGGCTACACCTTC.